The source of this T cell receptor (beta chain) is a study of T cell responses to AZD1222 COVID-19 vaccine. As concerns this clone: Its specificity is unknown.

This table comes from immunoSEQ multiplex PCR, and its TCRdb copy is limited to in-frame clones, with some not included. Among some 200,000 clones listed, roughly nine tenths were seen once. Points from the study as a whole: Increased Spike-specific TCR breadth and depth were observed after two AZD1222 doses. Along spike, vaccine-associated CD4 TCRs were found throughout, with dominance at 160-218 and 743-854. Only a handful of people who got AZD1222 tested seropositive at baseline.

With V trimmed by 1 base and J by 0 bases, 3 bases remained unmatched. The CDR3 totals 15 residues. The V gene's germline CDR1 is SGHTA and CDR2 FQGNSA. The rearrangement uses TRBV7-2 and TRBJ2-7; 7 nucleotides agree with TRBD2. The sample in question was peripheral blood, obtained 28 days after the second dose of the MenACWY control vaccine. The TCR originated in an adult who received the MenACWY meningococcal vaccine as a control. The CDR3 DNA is TGTGCCAGCAGCTTAGATAGGACTAGCTCCTACGAGCAGTACTTC. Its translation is CASSLDRTSSYEQYF.